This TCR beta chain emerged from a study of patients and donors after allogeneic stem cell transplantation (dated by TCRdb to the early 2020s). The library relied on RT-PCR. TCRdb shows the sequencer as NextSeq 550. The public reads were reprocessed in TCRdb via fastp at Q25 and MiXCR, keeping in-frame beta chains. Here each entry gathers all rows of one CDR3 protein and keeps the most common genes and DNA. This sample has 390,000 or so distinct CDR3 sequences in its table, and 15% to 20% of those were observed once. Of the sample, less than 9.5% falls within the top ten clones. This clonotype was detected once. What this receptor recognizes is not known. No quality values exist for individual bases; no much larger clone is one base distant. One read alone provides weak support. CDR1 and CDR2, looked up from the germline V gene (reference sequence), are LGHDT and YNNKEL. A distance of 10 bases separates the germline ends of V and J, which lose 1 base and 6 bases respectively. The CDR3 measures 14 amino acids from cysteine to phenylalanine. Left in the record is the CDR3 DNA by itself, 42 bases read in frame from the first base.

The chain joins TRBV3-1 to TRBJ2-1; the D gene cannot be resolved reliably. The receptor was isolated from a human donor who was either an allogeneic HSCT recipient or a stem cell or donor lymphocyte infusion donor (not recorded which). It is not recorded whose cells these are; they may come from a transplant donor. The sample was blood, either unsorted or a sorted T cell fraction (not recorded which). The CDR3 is CASSQAPLPNEQFF. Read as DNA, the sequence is TGTGCCAGCAGCCAAGCCCCGCTCCCCAATGAGCAGTTCTTC.